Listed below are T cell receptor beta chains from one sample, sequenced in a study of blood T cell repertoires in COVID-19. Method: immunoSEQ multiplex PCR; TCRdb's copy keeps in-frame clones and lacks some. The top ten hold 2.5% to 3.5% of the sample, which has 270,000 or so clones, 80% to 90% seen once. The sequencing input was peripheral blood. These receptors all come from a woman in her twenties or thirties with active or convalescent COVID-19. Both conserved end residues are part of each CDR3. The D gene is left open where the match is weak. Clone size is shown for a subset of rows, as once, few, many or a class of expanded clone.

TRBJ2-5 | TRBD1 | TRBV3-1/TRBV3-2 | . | TGTGCCAGCAGCTTGCGACAGGGTCAAGAGACCCAGTACTTC | CASSLRQGQETQYF
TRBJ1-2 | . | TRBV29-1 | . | TGCAGCGTAGGACAGCGGGGGGCGCGGGATGGCTACACCTTC | CSVGQRGARDGYTF
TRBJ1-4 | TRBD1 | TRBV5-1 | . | TGCGCCAGCAGCCCCAGGACAGGGGCCCGCTTTGCAACTAATGAAAAACTGTTTTTT | CASSPRTGARFATNEKLFF
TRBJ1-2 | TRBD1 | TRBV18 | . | TGTGCCAGCTCACCACTTACCGGACAGGGCGACTATGGCTACACCTTC | CASSPLTGQGDYGYTF
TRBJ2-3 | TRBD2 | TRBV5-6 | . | TGTGCCAGCAGTCGATTAAATAGCGGGGGGATCACAGATACGCAGTATTTT | CASSRLNSGGITDTQYF
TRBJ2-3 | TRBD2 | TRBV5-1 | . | TGCGCCAGCAGCCTTCCCGGACTAGCGGGGACGGGAGATACGCAGTATTTT | CASSLPGLAGTGDTQYF
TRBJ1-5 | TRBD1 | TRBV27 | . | TGTGCCAGCAGTACCGGACAGGGCAGCAATCAGCCCCAGCATTTT | CASSTGQGSNQPQHF
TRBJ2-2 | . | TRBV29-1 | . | TGCAGCGTTGTTCACCAGGACGGGGAGCTGTTTTTT | CSVVHQDGELFF
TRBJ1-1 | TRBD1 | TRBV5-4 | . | TGTGCCAGCAGCTTGGATTCGGGACAGGCCACTGAAGCTTTCTTT | CASSLDSGQATEAFF
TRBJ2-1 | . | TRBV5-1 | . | TGCGCCAGCAGCCTCATGGGGACACAGCCGTCCAATGAGCAGTTCTTC | CASSLMGTQPSNEQFF
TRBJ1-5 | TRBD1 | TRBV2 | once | TGTGCCAGCAGTGCTAGACAGGGTCCAGGTCAGCCCCAGCATTTT | CASSARQGPGQPQHF
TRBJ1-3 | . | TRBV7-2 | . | TGTGCCAGCAGCCAAGGAGTTTCTGGAAACACCATATATTTT | CASSQGVSGNTIYF
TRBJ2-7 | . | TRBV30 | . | TGTGCCTGGAATCTTAACAGGGGGGGCTACGAGCAGTACTTC | CAWNLNRGGYEQYF
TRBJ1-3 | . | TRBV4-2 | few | TGTGCCAGCAGCCAAGGACAGGGAAACACCATATATTTT | CASSQGQGNTIYF
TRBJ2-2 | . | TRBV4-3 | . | TGCGCCAGCAGAAAGGAGGACGGGGAGCTGTTTTTT | CASRKEDGELFF
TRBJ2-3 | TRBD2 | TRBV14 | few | TGTGCCAGCAGCCAAAGGCCCCTAGCGGGGGGAAGAGATACGCAGTATTTT | CASSQRPLAGGRDTQYF
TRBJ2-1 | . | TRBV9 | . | TGTGCCAGCAGCGTAGAGGGAGTTTGGGGCTACAATGAGCAGTTCTTC | CASSVEGVWGYNEQFF
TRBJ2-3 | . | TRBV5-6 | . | TGTGCCAGCAGCTACCCCCCATCACAATCAGATACGCAGTATTTT | CASSYPPSQSDTQYF
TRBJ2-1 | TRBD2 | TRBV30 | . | TGTGCCTGGAGTGTGGGGGTAGCGGGGGTTCGTGAGCAGTTCTTC | CAWSVGVAGVREQFF
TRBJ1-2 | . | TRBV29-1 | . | TGCAGCGTTGGGGGGGGACATGGCTACACCTTC | CSVGGGHGYTF
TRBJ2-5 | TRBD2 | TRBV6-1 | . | TGTGCCAGCATTGAGCCCCGGACTAGCGGGGGTGGGGAGACCCAGTACTTC | CASIEPRTSGGGETQYF